The clone carrying this T cell receptor beta chain appeared a single time. The antigen remains unidentified. The sample comes from a study of PD-L1 blockade in urothelial cancer. Study background: In the mid-2010s therapy began: atezolizumab 1,200 mg intravenously every 3 weeks.

General study points: Blood clones associated with the tumor expanded more at 3 weeks in durable-benefit patients.

The CDR3 contains 14 residues. V lost 1 base and J 5 bases, leaving 13 bases between the germline ends. From germline, CDR1 is SGHRS and CDR2 YFSETQ. The time point denotes: pretreatment peripheral blood. Each PCR received spiked synthetic TCR analog templates. Only in-frame clones appear in the TCRdb table, and some are missing; sequencing was by immunoSEQ multiplex PCR. The data hold about 55,000 clones, with around 80% observed a single time. This TCR derives from a man between 70 and 80 years old with urothelial cancer. The rearrangement links TRBV5-1 to TRBJ2-7; a possible D gene is TRBD1 (6 bases). Here the sequenced sample was PBMCs, taken around atezolizumab (anti-PD-L1) treatment. CDR3: CASSLTRGLNEQYF. The CDR3 DNA follows: TGCGCCAGCAGCTTGACCAGGGGTTTGAACGAGCAGTACTTC.